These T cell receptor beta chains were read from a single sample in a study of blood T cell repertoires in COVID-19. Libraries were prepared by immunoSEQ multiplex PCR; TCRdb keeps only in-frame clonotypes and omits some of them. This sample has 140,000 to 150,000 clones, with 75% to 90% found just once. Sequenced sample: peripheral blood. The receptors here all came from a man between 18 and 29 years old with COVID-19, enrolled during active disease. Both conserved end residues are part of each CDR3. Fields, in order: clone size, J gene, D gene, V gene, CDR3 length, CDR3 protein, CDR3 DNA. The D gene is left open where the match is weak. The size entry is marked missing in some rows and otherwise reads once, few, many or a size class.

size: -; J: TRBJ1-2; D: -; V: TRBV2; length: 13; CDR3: CASWKVGFFGYTF; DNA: TGTGCCAGCTGGAAGGTGGGCTTTTTTGGCTACACCTTC
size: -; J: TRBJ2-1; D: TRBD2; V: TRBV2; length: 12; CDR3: CASGRLAREQFF; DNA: TGTGCCAGCGGACGACTAGCCCGCGAGCAGTTCTTC
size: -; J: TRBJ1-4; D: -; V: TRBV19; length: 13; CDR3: CASSTVDGQKLLF; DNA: TGTGCCAGTAGTACGGTGGACGGACAAAAACTGCTTTTT
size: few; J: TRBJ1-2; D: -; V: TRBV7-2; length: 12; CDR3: CASSLDTISYTF; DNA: TGTGCCAGCAGCTTAGACACCATCAGCTACACCTTC
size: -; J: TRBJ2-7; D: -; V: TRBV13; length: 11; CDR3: CASSPGAGQYF; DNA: TGTGCCAGCAGCCCCGGCGCGGGGCAGTACTTC
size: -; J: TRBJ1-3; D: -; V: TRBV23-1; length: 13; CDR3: CALRGKSGNTIYF; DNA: TGCGCCCTAAGGGGGAAGTCTGGAAACACCATATATTTT
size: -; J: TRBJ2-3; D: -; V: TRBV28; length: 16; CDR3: CASIAGPPGGADTQYF; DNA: TGTGCCAGCATTGCGGGGCCCCCAGGAGGGGCAGATACGCAGTATTTT
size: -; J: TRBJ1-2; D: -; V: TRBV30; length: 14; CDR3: CAWSDGGAGYGYTF; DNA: TGTGCCTGGAGCGACGGGGGGGCAGGCTATGGCTACACCTTC
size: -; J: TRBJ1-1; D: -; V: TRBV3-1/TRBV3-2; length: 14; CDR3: CASSPTGTFTEAFF; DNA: TGTGCCAGCAGCCCAACCGGGACTTTCACTGAAGCTTTCTTT
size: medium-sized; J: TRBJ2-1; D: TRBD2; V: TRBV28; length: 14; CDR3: CASSFGLAGAEQFF; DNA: TGTGCCAGCAGTTTTGGACTAGCGGGAGCTGAGCAGTTCTTC
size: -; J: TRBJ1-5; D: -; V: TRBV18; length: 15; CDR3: CASSAGGPGNQPQHF; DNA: TGTGCCAGCTCAGCGGGGGGACCGGGCAATCAGCCCCAGCATTTT
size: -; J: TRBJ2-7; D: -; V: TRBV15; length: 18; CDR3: CATSRDRLASGVPYEQYF; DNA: TGTGCCACCAGCAGAGATCGATTGGCATCAGGGGTTCCCTACGAGCAGTACTTC